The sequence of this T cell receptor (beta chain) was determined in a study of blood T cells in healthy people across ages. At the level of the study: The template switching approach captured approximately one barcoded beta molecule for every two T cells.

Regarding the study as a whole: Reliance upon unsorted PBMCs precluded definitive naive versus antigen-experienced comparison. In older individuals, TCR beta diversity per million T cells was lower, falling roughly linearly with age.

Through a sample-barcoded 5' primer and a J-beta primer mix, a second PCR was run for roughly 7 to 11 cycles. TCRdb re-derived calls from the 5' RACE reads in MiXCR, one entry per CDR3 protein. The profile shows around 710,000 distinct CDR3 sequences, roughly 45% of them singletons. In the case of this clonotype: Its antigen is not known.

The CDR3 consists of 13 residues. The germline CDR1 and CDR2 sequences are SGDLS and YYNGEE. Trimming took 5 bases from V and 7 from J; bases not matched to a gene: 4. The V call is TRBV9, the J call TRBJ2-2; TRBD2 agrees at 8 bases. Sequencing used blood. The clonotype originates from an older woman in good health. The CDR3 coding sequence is TGTGCCAGCAGGCGGGGGGACATCGGGGAGCTGTTTTTT. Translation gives CASRRGDIGELFF.